Listed here is a single TCR beta chain. This CDR3 has 13 amino acids. The J segment lost 8 bases and the V segment lost 5 bases, leaving 4 bases of the junction unmatched. The germline CDR1 and CDR2 sequences are MNHEY and SVGAGI. The protocol was immunoSEQ multiplex PCR, while the TCRdb copy is restricted to in-frame clones and leaves out a portion. The table includes approximately 230,000 clones, approximately 81% detected once. The sample is drawn from a study of blood T cell repertoires in COVID-19. The rearrangement uses TRBV6-5 and TRBJ2-1, with 9 bases lining up with TRBD1. The TCR comes from a man between 25 and 39 years old with active or convalescent COVID-19. What was sequenced was peripheral blood. This chain's CDR3 is CASSRTGVYEQFF. DNA for the CDR3: TGTGCCAGCAGTCGGACAGGGGTATATGAGCAGTTCTTC.